These 24 T cell receptor beta chains came from one sample sequenced in a study of shared clonotypes between healthy human individuals. Here immunoSEQ multiplex PCR was the method, and the copy in TCRdb shows in-frame clones only, minus some. Altogether just over 2,000,000 clones are present, 85% to 95% being singletons, with the ten largest covering about 0.13%. Sequenced material: naive CD4+ T cells sorted from blood. Subset meaning: CD45RA+ positively selected. These receptors came from a man between 18 and 29 years old in good health.

With regard to this clone: This sample also contains other DNA sequences that code for the same CDR3. The chain employs TRBV7-2 and TRBJ2-7; 8 nucleotides line up with TRBD2. The length of the CDR3 is 14 residues. The V segment lost 1 base and the J segment 2 bases; nucleotides outside the gene matches: 1. Germline CDR1 is SGHTA and CDR2 is FQGNSA. CDR3 sequence (DNA): TGTGCCAGCAGCTTAGGACTAGCGCCCTACGAGCAGTACTTC. It encodes CASSLGLAPYEQYF. The full variable domain, in which reference TRBV7-2 and TRBJ2-7 provide the parts outside the CDR3, is GAGVSQSPSNKVTEKGKDVELRCDPISGHTALYWYRQSLGQGLEFLIYFQGNSAPDKSGLPSDRFSAERTGGSVSTLTIQRTQQEDSAVYLCASSLGLAPYEQYFGPGTRLTVT.

The chain links TRBV19 to TRBJ2-6; TRBD2 aligns across 13 bases. V shed 10 bases and J 2 bases; nucleotides not matched to a gene: 5. Per the germline V gene, CDR1 is LNHDA and CDR2 is SQIVND (reference sequence). There are 16 residues in the CDR3. As DNA, the CDR3 is TGTGCCACAAGGACTAGCGGGAGTACTGGGGCCAACGTCCTGACTTTC. As protein: CATRTSGSTGANVLTF.

The chain joins TRBV5-1 to TRBJ1-4, with a possible D match to TRBD1 (6 bases). This CDR3 spans 16 amino acids. Trimming stripped 1 base from V and 7 bases from J, with 17 bases between. Germline values: CDR1 SGHRS, CDR2 YFSETQ. CDR3 nucleotide sequence: TGCGCCAGCAGCTTGAGTAGGCCAGGGGTTAGTGAAAAACTGTTTTTT. It codes for CASSLSRPGVSEKLFF.

This clone has only a few counts. The same CDR3 can be traced to other DNA sequences in this sample. The gene calls are TRBV6-6 and TRBJ1-5, with D possibly being TRBD1 (5 bases). Germline CDR1 and CDR2: MNHNY and SVGAGI (reference sequence). V was pared by 6 bases and J by 3 bases, with 9 bases between. This CDR3 is 13 amino acids long. The CDR3 DNA sequence: TGTGCCAGCAGCTGGGACTCCAATCAGCCCCAGCATTTT. Protein: CASSWDSNQPQHF.

The rearrangement joins TRBV7-9 to TRBJ1-1, with 9 bases that match TRBD1. The CDR3 consists of 15 residues. V trimming: 5 bases; J trimming: 2 bases; junction bases outside the gene matches: 6. CDR1 is SEHNR and CDR2 is FQNEAQ in the germline V gene (reference sequence). The CDR3 region has the DNA TGTGCCAGCAGCCCGCAGGGACAGGGAAACACTGAAGCTTTCTTT. Its protein is CASSPQGQGNTEAFF.

The chain's CDR3 is CASSVAGAGYDTEAFF. CDR3 DNA sequence: TGTGCCAGCAGCGTAGCAGGGGCGGGGTACGACACTGAAGCTTTCTTT. The chain is built from TRBV9 and TRBJ1-1; D perhaps matches TRBD1 (6 bases). The V and J ends lost 0 bases and 3 bases respectively, with 15 bases between them. This CDR3 region has 16 residues. Germline V CDR1 and CDR2: SGDLS, YYNGEE.

For the CDR3, the DNA is TGTGCCAGCAGTTACTCGAGGGCGGGAAACTATGGCTACACCTTC. It translates to CASSYSRAGNYGYTF. V usage is TRBV6-5 and J usage is TRBJ1-2; D not certain. In germline, CDR1 is MNHEY, CDR2 SVGAGI. The CDR3 has 15 amino acids. V lost 0 bases and J lost 2, with 10 bases in between.

The V gene is TRBV4-1, the J gene TRBJ2-7; D is perhaps TRBD2 (5 bases). CDR3 length: 14 amino acids. Germline lookup yields CDR1 MGHRA and CDR2 YSYEKL. The V and J ends lost 4 bases and 0 bases respectively, with 10 bases between them. The CDR3 protein is CASSPRLNSYEQYF. The DNA of the CDR3 is TGCGCCAGCAGCCCGAGACTAAACTCCTACGAGCAGTACTTC.

This clone turned up a few times. The chain uses TRBV7-9 and TRBJ2-7; D is undetermined. This CDR3 has 14 residues. Between the trimmed V and J ends, which lost 3 bases and 3 bases, there was a span of 12 bases. CDR1 is SEHNR and CDR2 is FQNEAQ in the germline V gene (reference sequence). The CDR3 DNA sequence: TGTGCCAGCAGCTTCCGGACCTCCTTCTACGAGCAGTACTTC. Translating gives CASSFRTSFYEQYF.

The chain uses TRBV6-6 and TRBJ2-3; D call uncertain. The CDR3 is 13 amino acids. Trimming left V 7 bases short and J 6 bases short, with 14 bases between. In germline, CDR1 is MNHNY, CDR2 SVGAGI (reference sequence). DNA for the CDR3: TGTGCCAGCACCGCACCACCCGGGGATACGCAGTATTTT. It yields the protein CASTAPPGDTQYF.

The chain is built from TRBV28 and TRBJ2-2; D ambiguous. The CDR3 runs to 15 residues. V was cut by 2 bases and J by 6 bases, with 13 bases left in between. The germline V gene encodes CDR1 MDHEN and CDR2 SYDVKM. CDR3 amino acids: CASSLGKGGAGELFF. The CDR3 coding sequence is TGTGCCAGCAGTTTAGGGAAGGGTGGGGCCGGGGAGCTGTTTTTT.

The chain has TRBV11-2 and TRBJ2-1; 9 bases agree with TRBD2. CDR3 length equals 15 residues. CDR1 is SGHAT, CDR2 FQNNGV, per germline. Losses at the gene ends were 3 bases for V and 3 bases for J; bases not matched to a gene: 3. CDR3 residues: CASSFSGRFYNEQFF. The CDR3 bases are TGTGCCAGCAGCTTCAGCGGGAGGTTCTACAATGAGCAGTTCTTC.

This clone has just one count. This chain uses TRBV19 with TRBJ2-1, with a tentative D call TRBD1 (5 bases). Germline loops: CDR1 LNHDA, CDR2 SQIVND (reference sequence). Trimming cost V 4 bases and J 13 bases, with 14 bases left between them. The CDR3 sequence is 12 residues long. The DNA of the CDR3 is TGTGCCAGTAGTACTACAGGTGATCGACAGTTCTTC. Translating it yields CASSTTGDRQFF.

This clone was counted a single time. This rearrangement joins TRBV4-3 to TRBJ2-7; the D gene is possibly TRBD2 (5 bases). The CDR3 is 14 residues long. The ends were cut back, 0 bases at V and 3 bases at J, with 9 bases in the middle. The germline V gene encodes CDR1 LGHNA and CDR2 YSLEER. Here the CDR3 DNA reads TGCGCCAGCAGCCAAGAGTACGGGAACTACGAGCAGTACTTC. This gives the protein CASSQEYGNYEQYF.

V gene TRBV30 combines with J gene TRBJ2-2; TRBD1 aligns across 7 bases. Germline V gene data show CDR1 as GTSNPN and CDR2 as SVGIG (reference sequence). The CDR3 loop spans 14 amino acids. V was clipped by 3 bases and J by 0 bases; unmatched bases: 1. The CDR3 region has the DNA TGTGCCTGGAGCAGGGGGACGAACACCGGGGAGCTGTTTTTT. It specifies CAWSRGTNTGELFF.

This clone came up once. The V call is TRBV7-8, the J call TRBJ2-3, with a possible D match to TRBD2 (5 bases). This CDR3 comprises 14 residues. Germline lookup yields CDR1 SGHVS and CDR2 FQNEAQ. The V and J ends lost 1 base and 3 bases respectively, with 8 bases between them. This CDR3 is CASSLGGITDTQYF. The DNA for the CDR3 is TGTGCCAGCAGCTTAGGAGGGATTACAGATACGCAGTATTTT.

The chain employs TRBV30 and TRBJ2-7; 13 bases line up with TRBD2. Germline assignment: CDR1 GTSNPN and CDR2 SVGIG (reference sequence). This CDR3 is 13 amino acids long. J lost 6 bases, V lost 7 bases, and 6 bases had no gene match. CDR3 nucleotide sequence: TGTGCCTCCGAACTAGCGGGGGGGCGCGAGCAGTACTTC. Residues: CASELAGGREQYF.

V and J are TRBV7-2 and TRBJ1-3; D might be TRBD1 (5 bases). Germline CDR1 SGHTA, CDR2 FQGNSA. Trimming took 5 bases from V and 0 from J, leaving 11 bases between them. The CDR3 spans 15 residues. DNA for the CDR3: TGTGCCAGCAGCCGGGACCCCGGCTCTGGAAACACCATATATTTT. Protein product: CASSRDPGSGNTIYF.

V is TRBV30 and J is TRBJ2-7, with TRBD2 identical over 16 bases. With V trimmed by 6 bases and J by 5 bases, 4 bases remained unmatched. Germline assignment: CDR1 GTSNPN and CDR2 SVGIG (reference sequence). The length of the CDR3 is 14 residues. The CDR3: CACTGLAGGHEQYF. The DNA for the CDR3 is TGTGCCTGCACGGGACTAGCGGGAGGGCACGAGCAGTACTTC.

The V gene is TRBV10-2, the J gene TRBJ1-2; D is ambiguous. CDR1 and CDR2 (germline): WSHSY, SAAADI. This CDR3 is 11 amino acids long. V lost 4 bases, J lost 8 bases, and 8 bases lay in between. DNA of the CDR3: TGCGCCAGCAGTGCGGGTCTAGGCTACACCTTC. This codes for CASSAGLGYTF.

In DNA form, the CDR3 reads TGTGCCAGCAGATCGAGCGGGACTGGAGATACGCAGTATTTT. Its translation: CASRSSGTGDTQYF. V is TRBV9 and J is TRBJ2-3, with 7 bases that match TRBD2. The germline V gene has CDR1 SGDLS and CDR2 YYNGEE. This CDR3 has 14 amino acids. J gave up 5 bases and V 5 bases, and 8 bases lay outside the gene matches.

The chain links TRBV30 to TRBJ2-6, with D uncertain. Germline V gene data show CDR1 as GTSNPN and CDR2 as SVGIG (reference sequence). The CDR3 runs to 14 residues. Trimming took off 4 bases at V and 2 bases at J, with 9 bases between the two ends. The CDR3 region has the DNA TGTGCCTGGACCCTACTGGCTGGGGCCAACGTCCTGACTTTC. Translation gives CAWTLLAGANVLTF.

This sequence joins TRBV2 and TRBJ1-4; D perhaps matches TRBD1 (6 bases). CDR3 length equals 14 residues. CDR1 SNHLY and CDR2 FYNNEI come from the germline V gene. V lost 6 bases and J lost 6, with 14 bases in between. DNA of the CDR3: TGTGCCAGCAGCTCCGGGGGGCGGCATGAAAAACTGTTTTTT. Translated: CASSSGGRHEKLFF.

CDR3 sequence: CASSRRGGSYEQYF. In DNA form, the CDR3 reads TGTGCCAGCAGTCGCCGCGGGGGATCCTACGAGCAGTACTTC. The V and J genes are TRBV7-2 and TRBJ2-7, with 7 bases that match TRBD2. CDR3 length: 14 residues. In germline, CDR1 is SGHTA, CDR2 FQGNSA. After removal of 6 bases from V and 1 base from J, the junction contained 6 bases not matched to a gene.